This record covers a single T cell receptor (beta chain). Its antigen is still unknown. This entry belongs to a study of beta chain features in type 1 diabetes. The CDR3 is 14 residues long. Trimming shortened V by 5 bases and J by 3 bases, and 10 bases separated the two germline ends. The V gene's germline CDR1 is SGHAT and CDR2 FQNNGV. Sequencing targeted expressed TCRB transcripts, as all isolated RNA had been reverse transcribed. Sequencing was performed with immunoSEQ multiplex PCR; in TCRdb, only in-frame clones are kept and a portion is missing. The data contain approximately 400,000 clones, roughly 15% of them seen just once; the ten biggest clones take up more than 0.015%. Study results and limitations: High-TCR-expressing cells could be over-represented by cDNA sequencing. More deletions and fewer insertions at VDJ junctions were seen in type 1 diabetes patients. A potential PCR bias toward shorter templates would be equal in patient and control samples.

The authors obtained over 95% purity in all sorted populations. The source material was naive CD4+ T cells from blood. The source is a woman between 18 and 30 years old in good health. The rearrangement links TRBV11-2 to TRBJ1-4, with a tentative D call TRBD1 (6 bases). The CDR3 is CASSLGQANEKLFF. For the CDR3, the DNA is TGTGCCAGCAGCCTGGGACAAGCTAATGAAAAACTGTTTTTT.